These T cell receptor beta chains were read from a single sample in a study of OX40 agonist ivuxolimab in advanced cancers. Some clones are missing from TCRdb's copy, which holds only in-frame ones; the method was immunoSEQ multiplex PCR. The sample has 20,000 or so clones; roughly four fifths are singletons. The sequenced sample was CD4+ or CD8+ T cells sorted from blood, obtained in a trial of the OX40 agonist ivuxolimab. These receptors were taken from an adult with an advanced solid tumor such as melanoma, head and neck, liver or kidney cancer. Each CDR3 is given with its conserved first and last residue. Fields, in order: V gene, J gene, clone size, D gene, CDR3 protein, CDR3 DNA. A D gene is named only where the DNA matches it firmly. Clone sizes are given selectively: once, few, many, or a class where the clone is expanded.

>TRBV20-1|TRBJ2-5|.|TRBD2
CSASGGWTQYF
TGCAGTGCGTCGGGGGGATGGACCCAGTACTTC
>TRBV19|TRBJ2-2|.|TRBD2
CASSTGFAGGTTGELFF
TGTGCCAGTAGTACGGGCTTTGCGGGGGGTACAACCGGGGAGCTGTTTTTT
>TRBV4-1|TRBJ1-1|medium-sized|.
CASSQDSQNTEAFF
TGCGCCAGCAGCCAGGACAGCCAGAACACTGAAGCTTTCTTT
>TRBV5-3|TRBJ1-2|.|TRBD1
CARGDRGYGYGYTF
TGTGCCAGAGGGGACAGGGGATACGGCTATGGCTACACCTTC
>TRBV27|TRBJ2-2|.|TRBD2
CARSLGVGGGGTGELFF
TGTGCCCGCAGTTTGGGTGTCGGCGGGGGGGGAACCGGGGAGCTGTTTTTT
>TRBV6-5|TRBJ1-1|.|TRBD1
CASSPRDRGPEAFF
TGTGCCAGCAGTCCCCGGGACAGGGGCCCTGAAGCTTTCTTT
>TRBV7-8|TRBJ2-7|.|.
CASSLALKDEQYF
TGTGCCAGCAGCTTAGCGCTCAAAGACGAGCAGTACTTC
>TRBV5-4|TRBJ1-5|.|.
CASSRTVRGTASNQPQHF
TGTGCCAGCAGCAGAACCGTGAGGGGAACCGCTAGCAATCAGCCCCAGCATTTT
>TRBV19|TRBJ2-7|.|.
CASSIGASEQYF
TGTGCCAGTAGTATTGGGGCTAGCGAGCAGTACTTC
>TRBV7-8|TRBJ1-1|.|.
CASSRSLGRNTEAFF
TGTGCCAGCAGCCGATCCCTGGGACGGAACACTGAAGCTTTCTTT